The rows below give T cell receptor beta chains drawn from one sample of a study of cytomegalovirus exposure and HLA in healthy donors. The assay was immunoSEQ multiplex PCR, and TCRdb's table has in-frame clones only and misses some. Of about 190,000 clones listed, 60% to 85% were seen once; the top ten hold around 1.6%. The source material was PBMCs. Receptor source: a woman aged 18-29 years in good health and CMV-seronegative. The CDR3 runs from the conserved cysteine through the conserved F or W. A D gene is named only where the DNA matches it firmly. Clone sizes are given selectively: once, few, many, or a class where the clone is expanded.

d_gene: NA; v_gene: TRBV7-3; abundance: NA; j_gene: TRBJ2-1; CDR3aa: CASSLTRGNEQFF; CDR3nt: TGTGCCAGCAGCTTAACCCGGGGCAATGAGCAGTTCTTC
d_gene: TRBD2; v_gene: TRBV6-1; abundance: NA; j_gene: TRBJ2-7; CDR3aa: CASSDVAGGLSYEQYF; CDR3nt: TGTGCCAGCAGTGACGTCGCGGGGGGCCTCTCCTACGAGCAGTACTTC
d_gene: TRBD2; v_gene: TRBV9; abundance: NA; j_gene: TRBJ2-3; CDR3aa: CASSVGTSGGTDTQYF; CDR3nt: TGTGCCAGCAGCGTAGGGACTAGCGGGGGCACAGATACGCAGTATTTT
d_gene: NA; v_gene: TRBV6-5; abundance: NA; j_gene: TRBJ1-5; CDR3aa: CASSTGTRNQPQHF; CDR3nt: TGTGCCAGCAGTACAGGGACGCGCAATCAGCCCCAGCATTTT
d_gene: NA; v_gene: TRBV5-1; abundance: NA; j_gene: TRBJ1-5; CDR3aa: CASSLLSGSQPQHF; CDR3nt: TGCGCCAGCAGCTTGCTCAGCGGGAGTCAGCCCCAGCATTTT
d_gene: NA; v_gene: TRBV6-1; abundance: NA; j_gene: TRBJ2-1; CDR3aa: CASSEDRVRTDYNEQFF; CDR3nt: TGTGCCAGCAGTGAAGACCGCGTTAGGACAGACTACAATGAGCAGTTCTTC
d_gene: NA; v_gene: TRBV5-6; abundance: few; j_gene: TRBJ1-1; CDR3aa: CASNLGTGTKAFF; CDR3nt: TGTGCCAGCAACCTGGGGACCGGGACAAAAGCTTTCTTT
d_gene: NA; v_gene: TRBV27; abundance: NA; j_gene: TRBJ1-1; CDR3aa: CASSPLGGRDTEAFF; CDR3nt: TGTGCCAGCAGTCCTCTAGGAGGAAGAGACACTGAAGCTTTCTTT
d_gene: TRBD2; v_gene: TRBV7-2; abundance: NA; j_gene: TRBJ2-2; CDR3aa: CASSLGLAGGRELFF; CDR3nt: TGTGCCAGCAGCCTCGGACTAGCGGGAGGGCGGGAGCTGTTTTTT
d_gene: NA; v_gene: TRBV4-1; abundance: NA; j_gene: TRBJ2-1; CDR3aa: CASSQDGLYNEQFF; CDR3nt: TGCGCCAGCAGCCAAGATGGGCTCTACAATGAGCAGTTCTTC
d_gene: TRBD1; v_gene: TRBV27; abundance: NA; j_gene: TRBJ2-2; CDR3aa: CASRPDRVDGELFF; CDR3nt: TGTGCCAGCAGACCAGACAGGGTCGACGGGGAGCTGTTTTTT
d_gene: TRBD2; v_gene: TRBV18; abundance: NA; j_gene: TRBJ2-1; CDR3aa: CASSPPGLAGGHNEQFF; CDR3nt: TGTGCCAGCTCACCACCGGGACTAGCGGGAGGGCACAATGAGCAGTTCTTC
d_gene: NA; v_gene: TRBV21-1; abundance: NA; j_gene: TRBJ2-3; CDR3aa: CASSKATGLASTDTQYF; CDR3nt: TGTGCCAGCAGCAAAGCTACCGGACTAGCGTCCACAGATACGCAGTATTTT
d_gene: NA; v_gene: TRBV27; abundance: NA; j_gene: TRBJ2-1; CDR3aa: CASSLSIPGPGGSNEQFF; CDR3nt: TGTGCCAGCAGTCTAAGCATACCGGGACCCGGGGGAAGCAATGAGCAGTTCTTC
d_gene: NA; v_gene: TRBV21-1; abundance: NA; j_gene: TRBJ1-5; CDR3aa: CASSKDGGEQPQHF; CDR3nt: TGTGCCAGCAGCAAAGATGGAGGGGAACAGCCCCAGCATTTT
d_gene: NA; v_gene: TRBV6-5; abundance: NA; j_gene: TRBJ1-2; CDR3aa: CASFGGAYGYTF; CDR3nt: TGTGCCAGCTTCGGAGGGGCCTATGGCTACACCTTC
d_gene: NA; v_gene: TRBV10-1; abundance: NA; j_gene: TRBJ1-2; CDR3aa: CASSESCTF; CDR3nt: TGCGCCAGCAGTGAGTCCTGCACCTTC
d_gene: NA; v_gene: TRBV28; abundance: NA; j_gene: TRBJ1-3; CDR3aa: CASSQVGLGSGNTIYF; CDR3nt: TGTGCCAGCAGTCAAGTGGGGCTGGGCTCTGGAAACACCATATATTTT
d_gene: TRBD1; v_gene: TRBV10-3; abundance: once; j_gene: TRBJ1-5; CDR3aa: CAISDRQGLSVGNQPQHF; CDR3nt: TGTGCCATCAGTGACCGACAGGGTCTATCGGTCGGCAATCAGCCCCAGCATTTT
d_gene: TRBD2; v_gene: TRBV7-9; abundance: NA; j_gene: TRBJ2-5; CDR3aa: CASSFGLAGGPNSETQYF; CDR3nt: TGTGCCAGCAGCTTTGGGCTAGCGGGGGGGCCAAACAGCGAGACCCAGTACTTC
d_gene: TRBD1; v_gene: TRBV7-9; abundance: once; j_gene: TRBJ1-1; CDR3aa: CASSTRTGLNTEAFF; CDR3nt: TGTGCCAGCAGCACCAGGACAGGGTTGAACACTGAAGCTTTCTTT
d_gene: TRBD1; v_gene: TRBV18; abundance: few; j_gene: TRBJ2-3; CDR3aa: CASSPGTDREPDTQYF; CDR3nt: TGTGCCAGCTCACCAGGAACGGACAGGGAACCAGATACGCAGTATTTT
d_gene: NA; v_gene: TRBV13; abundance: NA; j_gene: TRBJ1-1; CDR3aa: CASSSPRGLNTEAFF; CDR3nt: TGTGCCAGCAGCTCCCCCAGGGGTCTGAACACTGAAGCTTTCTTT
d_gene: TRBD1; v_gene: TRBV9; abundance: NA; j_gene: TRBJ2-2; CDR3aa: CASSVDGTVNTGELFF; CDR3nt: TGTGCCAGCAGCGTAGATGGGACAGTGAACACCGGGGAGCTGTTTTTT
d_gene: NA; v_gene: TRBV7-3; abundance: NA; j_gene: TRBJ2-2; CDR3aa: CASSPPGGYTGELFF; CDR3nt: TGTGCCAGCAGCCCCCCTGGGGGGTACACCGGGGAGCTGTTTTTT
d_gene: NA; v_gene: TRBV11-3; abundance: NA; j_gene: TRBJ2-3; CDR3aa: CASSLDRDTQYF; CDR3nt: TGTGCCAGCAGCTTAGATCGAGATACGCAGTATTTT